Presented here are 15 T cell receptor beta chains from one specimen sequenced in a study of CDR3 diversity in severe acne. Each CDR3 protein is one row after TCRdb ran MiXCR on the PCR reads. The sample contains almost 85,000 distinct CDR3 sequences, roughly 51% of which appear only once. The specimen was blood. The source is a male donor in good health, without acne.

The chain recombines TRBV5-1 with TRBJ2-7; perhaps TRBD2 as D (7 bases). Germline V gene data show CDR1 as SGHRS and CDR2 as YFSETQ. V was cut by 4 bases and J by 4 bases, with 18 bases left in between. The CDR3 extends over 15 amino acids. CDR3 in DNA: TGCGCCAGCAGCGTGGAGGGGGGGGGGGGGTACGAGCAGTACTTC. Encoded protein: CASSVEGGGGYEQYF.

The rearrangement uses TRBV3-1 and TRBJ2-5; possibly TRBD1 for D (6 bases). Germline assignment: CDR1 LGHDT and CDR2 YNNKEL (reference sequence). V was cut by 8 bases and J by 3 bases, with 13 bases left in between. The CDR3 has 13 residues. CDR3 bases: TGTGCCAGCTCACAGGGAAAGGAAGAGACCCAGTACTTC. Translation: CASSQGKEETQYF.

This clonotype was counted ten times or more. CDR3 nucleotide sequence: TGTGCCAGTAGAAGGGGGCCCAACACTGAAGCTTTCTTT. Protein sequence: CASRRGPNTEAFF. V and J are TRBV19 and TRBJ1-1; 7 bases line up with TRBD1. The CDR3 loop spans 13 amino acids. CDR1 and CDR2 from the germline V gene are LNHDA and SQIVND (reference sequence). Trimming took 6 bases from V and 2 from J; bases not matched to a gene: 3. The whole variable domain, filled in from reference TRBV19 and TRBJ1-1, reads DGGITQSPKYLFRKEGQNVTLSCEQNLNHDAMYWYRQDPGQGLRLIYYSQIVNDFQKGDIAEGYSVSREKKESFPLTVTSAQKNPTAFYLCASRRGPNTEAFFGQGTRLTVV.

This clonotype was observed a handful of times. This chain links TRBV6-1 with TRBJ1-5; D gene unclear. Trimming left V 5 bases short and J 0 bases short, with 5 bases between. Germline-derived CDR1 and CDR2 are MNHNS and SASEGT. The CDR3 covers 13 residues. The CDR3 sequence: CASSSHSNQPQHF. In DNA, the CDR3 is TGTGCCAGCAGTTCCCATAGCAATCAGCCCCAGCATTTT.

Concerning this clonotype: The junction shows a germline mismatch at one end, possibly a read error. The V gene is TRBV5-1, the J gene TRBJ2-5, with D tentatively TRBD1 or TRBD2 (5 bases each). Germline-derived CDR1 and CDR2 are SGHRS and YFSETQ. The CDR3 runs 13 residues. The CDR3 sequence: CASSQEGQETQYF. CDR3 in DNA: TGTGCCAGCAGCCAAGAGGGGCAAGAGACCCAGTACTTC.

This clonotype showed up many times. A much larger clone lies a single base off, so this may be a read error. The genes are TRBV11-3 and TRBJ1-1; D is unclear. The CDR3 is 13 amino acids. In germline, CDR1 is SGHNT, CDR2 YENEEA. For the CDR3, the DNA is TGTGCCAGCGGCTTAGGTCTCGACGGGGTAGCTTTCTTT. The encoded protein is CASGLGLDGVAFF.

The chain links TRBV12-3 or TRBV12-4 to TRBJ2-7; 13 bases align to TRBD2. CDR3 length equals 16 residues. The J segment lost 6 bases and the V segment lost 3 bases, leaving 8 bases of the junction unmatched. The CDR3 loop reads CASSLGTSGMGAEQYF. In DNA, the CDR3 is TGTGCCAGCAGTTTGGGGACTAGCGGGATGGGTGCCGAGCAGTACTTC.

This chain connects TRBV6-5 to TRBJ1-2; TRBD1 is a possible D gene (6 bases). Trimming cost V 4 bases and J 6 bases, with 24 bases left between them. Germline CDR1 is MNHEY and CDR2 is SVGAGI. The CDR3 extends over 17 amino acids. CDR3: CASSSQGSGAGEHGYTF. The CDR3 coding sequence is TGTGCCAGCAGTTCACAGGGTAGCGGAGCAGGAGAACATGGCTACACCTTC.

This clonotype was picked up many times. The rearrangement joins TRBV7-9 to TRBJ1-2; TRBD1 matches 12 bases. Trimming removed 5 bases from V and 7 bases from J; junction bases left unmatched: 11. CDR3 length equals 16 residues. Germline V lookup: CDR1 SEHNR, CDR2 FQNEAQ (reference sequence). The CDR3 DNA reads as TGTGCCAGCAGCCCCGTCCCGGGACAGGGGGCGGCTGGCTACACCTTC. Encoded protein: CASSPVPGQGAAGYTF.

This rearrangement joins TRBV2 to TRBJ2-7; 7 bases map to TRBD1. V trimming: 7 bases; J trimming: 1 base; junction bases outside the gene matches: 7. The CDR3 loop spans 14 amino acids. Germline V gene sequence: CDR1 SNHLY, CDR2 FYNNEI. This CDR3 is CASIRTGSSYEQYF. The CDR3 DNA sequence: TGTGCCAGCATACGGACAGGCTCTTCCTACGAGCAGTACTTC.

This clonotype was seen more than once but under ten times. This chain connects TRBV29-1 to TRBJ2-7; D remains unclear. In germline, CDR1 is SQVTM, CDR2 ANQGSEA. This CDR3 spans 12 amino acids. Deletions cut 4 bases from V and 1 base from J, with 8 bases between. The CDR3 loop is CSVAQASYEQYF. CDR3 sequence (DNA): TGCAGCGTTGCCCAGGCATCCTACGAGCAGTACTTC.

This chain links TRBV7-9 with TRBJ1-1; D gene uncertain. This CDR3 spans 8 amino acids. In germline, CDR1 is SEHNR, CDR2 FQNEAQ (reference sequence). Trimming shortened V by 10 bases and J by 7 bases, and 4 bases separated the two germline ends. The CDR3 nucleotides are TGTGCCATGAATGAAGCTTTCTTT. Protein: CAMNEAFF.

This chain connects TRBV2 to TRBJ2-5, with a possible D match to TRBD1 (8 bases). Trimming stripped 6 bases from V and 9 bases from J, with 20 bases between. Germline CDR1 is SNHLY and CDR2 is FYNNEI. The CDR3 length is 14 residues. In nucleotides, the CDR3 is TGTGCCAGCAGGGCAGGGGGCGGGGGTCAGCCCCAGTACTTC. Encoded protein: CASRAGGGGQPQYF.

This clonotype was counted only a few times. This sequence joins TRBV29-1 and TRBJ2-7; D unresolved. V was clipped by 6 bases and J by 5 bases, with 14 bases between them. Germline V lookup: CDR1 SQVTM, CDR2 ANQGSEA. This CDR3 contains 12 residues. Here the CDR3 reads CSVSLGTHEQYF. As DNA, the CDR3 is TGCAGCGTGAGTCTAGGAACCCACGAGCAGTACTTC.

V gene TRBV2 combines with J gene TRBJ2-7; D may correspond to TRBD1 or TRBD2 (5 bases each). The CDR3 spans 13 residues. V lost 9 bases to trimming and J lost 6 bases, with 18 bases between them. The germline V gene encodes CDR1 SNHLY and CDR2 FYNNEI. CDR3 DNA sequence: TGTGCCAGTGTAAGGGACCCACCCTCCGAGCAGTACTTC. It yields the protein CASVRDPPSEQYF.